The source of this T cell receptor (beta chain) is a study of blood T cell repertoires in COVID-19. Some clones are missing from TCRdb's copy, which holds only in-frame ones; the method was immunoSEQ multiplex PCR. The sample lists approximately 170,000 clones, approximately 77% occurring once. Trimming stripped 4 bases from V and 5 bases from J, with 11 bases between. CDR1 LNHDA and CDR2 SQIVND come from the germline V gene (reference sequence). This CDR3 is built from 13 residues. The sequenced sample was peripheral blood. This rearrangement joins TRBV19 to TRBJ2-5; tentative D call: TRBD1 (5 bases). The receptor was isolated from a woman of 80 years or more with active or convalescent COVID-19. The CDR3 region has the DNA TGTGCCAGTAGTAACAGGCGGTCGGAGACCCAGTACTTC. Its translation is CASSNRRSETQYF.